The clone carrying this T cell receptor (beta chain) was seen repeatedly, ten times or more. Antigen specificity is unknown. The sample comes from a study of Graves' ophthalmopathy and Graves' hyperthyroidism. Study results and caveats: The study's model predicted ophthalmopathy progression at 70% to 71% sensitivity and about 72% specificity. Clonotypes were expanded in thyroid at above 0.001 frequency, and most also appeared in blood.

The ends were cut back, 5 bases at V and 2 bases at J, with 10 bases in the middle. The CDR3 spans 13 residues. Germline V gives CDR1 SGHAT, CDR2 FQNNGV. Beta-chain TCR CDR3 regions were amplified from RNA transcripts. An opening RT-PCR round employed HTBI primers and preceded a second-round multiplex PCR. TCRdb fed the multiplex PCR reads into MiXCR, producing one record per CDR3 protein. This table holds under 200,000 distinct CDR3 sequences, under 40% found once. Ophthalmopathy cases showed moderate-to-severe activity, scoring CAS ≥3 and NOSPECS ≥4, with duration under 3 months. Clinical symptoms, serum thyroxine, TRAb, thyroid ultrasound and orbital computed tomography determined diagnosis.

The rearrangement links TRBV11-2 to TRBJ2-7; D remains unclear. This receptor was taken from a woman aged 40 to 49 with Graves' ophthalmopathy. Specimen: peripheral blood. The CDR3 DNA reads as TGTGCCAGCAGCCGTCTAGGCCCCTACGAGCAGTACTTC. Translation gives CASSRLGPYEQYF.